The sequence of this TCR beta chain was determined in a study of glioma-infiltrating T cells after dendritic cell vaccination. Whole-study context: Three intradermal dendritic cell vaccine injections were given every two weeks.

Up to about 2 ug genomic DNA was used for TCRB CDR3 amplification. Here immunoSEQ multiplex PCR was the method, and the copy in TCRdb shows in-frame clones only, minus some. This table holds some 100,000 clones, around 80% found once. Fresh-frozen tumor tissue and more than two years of survival data were available for all. Study-level results: TCR clonality showed no direct relationship with survival.

As to this clone: Its antigen remains unknown.

The CDR3 extends over 17 amino acids. The V gene end was trimmed by 0 bases and the J gene end by 3 bases; junction bases not matched to a gene: 11. The germline CDR1 and CDR2 sequences are SGHNT and YENEEA. Sequences were derived from blood, sampled before dendritic cell vaccination. The chain is built from TRBV11-3 and TRBJ2-7, with 7 bases aligning to TRBD1. The source of this sequence is a human donor with glioblastoma. The CDR3 nucleotides read TGTGCCAGCAGCTTAGATCGTTGGGGACAGATAAACTACGAGCAGTACTTC. This codes for CASSLDRWGQINYEQYF. The complete variable domain, with remaining parts taken from reference TRBV11-3 and TRBJ2-7, reads EAGVVQSPRYKIIEKKQPVAFWCNPISGHNTLYWYLQNLGQGPELLIRYENEEAVDDSQLPKDRFSAERLKGVDSTLKIQPAELGDSAVYLCASSLDRWGQINYEQYFGPGTRLTVT.